The rows below give T cell receptor beta chains drawn from one sample of a study of cytomegalovirus exposure and HLA in healthy donors. Sequencing used immunoSEQ multiplex PCR; TCRdb keeps in-frame clones, though not all of them. Of 150,000 to 200,000 clones listed, more than 60% were seen once; the top ten hold over 4.5%. The specimen sequenced was PBMCs. These receptors were obtained from a male donor in good health and CMV-seronegative. Both conserved end residues are part of each CDR3. A D gene is named only where the DNA matches it firmly. For some rows the clone size is stated as once, few or many, or as a class when expanded; others skip it.

TRBJ2-7 | TRBD1 | TRBV7-9 | once | CASRTTGTEQYF | TGTGCCAGCAGAACGACAGGGACCGAGCAGTACTTC
TRBJ1-3 | TRBD1 | TRBV9 | . | CASSVLPDRVGGNTIYF | TGTGCCAGCAGCGTCCTACCAGACAGGGTAGGTGGAAACACCATATATTTT
TRBJ2-1 | TRBD2 | TRBV27 | once | CASSLSRRAGATNEQFF | TGTGCCAGCAGTTTATCCAGAAGAGCGGGAGCGACCAATGAGCAGTTCTTC
TRBJ2-3 | . | TRBV9 | . | CASSVGPSGDTQYF | TGTGCCAGCAGCGTAGGGCCCTCAGGGGATACGCAGTATTTT
TRBJ2-1 | TRBD2 | TRBV7-9 | . | CASSFLAGGPGNEQFF | TGTGCCAGCAGCTTCCTAGCGGGAGGGCCCGGGAATGAGCAGTTCTTC
TRBJ2-3 | . | TRBV28 | . | CASSPGSERTQYF | TGTGCCAGCAGCCCTGGAAGCGAGAGGACGCAGTATTTT
TRBJ2-5 | . | TRBV4-1 | . | CASSQGPSRGAKETQYF | TGCGCCAGCAGCCAAGGTCCCTCCAGGGGCGCAAAAGAGACCCAGTACTTC
TRBJ2-5 | . | TRBV28 | . | CASSLPVLETQYF | TGTGCCAGCAGTTTACCGGTTTTAGAGACCCAGTACTTC
TRBJ2-7 | TRBD1 | TRBV5-1 | . | CASSLGDRSTYEQYF | TGCGCCAGCAGCTTGGGGGACAGGTCCACCTACGAGCAGTACTTC
TRBJ2-6 | . | TRBV7-9 | . | CASSLYGTGANVLTF | TGTGCCAGCAGCTTATACGGGACTGGGGCCAACGTCCTGACTTTC
TRBJ2-3 | TRBD1 | TRBV14 | . | CASSTRGQSTDTQYF | TGTGCCAGCAGCACAAGGGGGCAGAGCACAGATACGCAGTATTTT
TRBJ2-7 | . | TRBV4-2 | . | CASSQAEGASYEQYF | TGTGCCAGCAGCCAAGCGGAAGGAGCCTCCTACGAGCAGTACTTC
TRBJ1-5 | TRBD1 | TRBV9 | . | CASSQQGGQPQHF | TGTGCCAGCAGCCAGCAGGGGGGTCAGCCCCAGCATTTT
TRBJ2-3 | TRBD2 | TRBV4-1 | . | CASSTSGRTDTQYF | TGCGCCAGCAGCACTAGCGGTCGCACAGATACGCAGTATTTT
TRBJ1-5 | . | TRBV30 | . | CAWSVQDDQPQHF | TGTGCCTGGAGTGTACAGGATGATCAGCCCCAGCATTTT
TRBJ1-5 | TRBD1 | TRBV19 | . | CASSPTGGNQPQHF | TGTGCCAGTAGTCCAACAGGGGGCAATCAGCCCCAGCATTTT
TRBJ2-5 | . | TRBV15 | . | CATSRAAGQETQYF | TGTGCCACCAGCAGAGCGGCAGGCCAAGAGACCCAGTACTTC
TRBJ1-1 | . | TRBV28 | . | CASSFPQATEAFF | TGTGCCAGCAGTTTTCCTCAGGCCACTGAAGCTTTCTTT
TRBJ2-7 | TRBD2 | TRBV4-2 | . | CASSHPIGTSGYEQYF | TGTGCCAGCAGCCATCCGATTGGGACTAGCGGGTACGAGCAGTACTTC
TRBJ2-7 | . | TRBV5-4 | . | CASSLGGGGPTTYEQYF | TGTGCCAGCAGCTTGGGTGGCGGCGGCCCCACCACCTACGAGCAGTACTTC
TRBJ2-4 | TRBD1 | TRBV7-2 | . | CASSRDRTNIQYF | TGTGCCAGCAGCCGGGACAGAACAAACATTCAGTACTTC
TRBJ2-2 | . | TRBV7-9 | . | CASSFSGAAGELFF | TGTGCCAGCAGCTTTAGTGGAGCGGCCGGGGAGCTGTTTTTT
TRBJ1-1 | . | TRBV27 | . | CASSLGGSAFEAFF | TGTGCCAGCAGTTTAGGCGGGTCGGCCTTTGAAGCTTTCTTT
TRBJ1-5 | . | TRBV5-1 | . | CASSLQGGSNQPQHF | TGCGCCAGCAGCTTACAGGGTGGGAGCAATCAGCCCCAGCATTTT
TRBJ2-2 | TRBD1 | TRBV7-9 | . | CASSSRGPTSGTGELFF | TGTGCCAGCAGCTCCAGGGGGCCAACCTCGGGCACCGGGGAGCTGTTTTTT
TRBJ2-5 | TRBD1 | TRBV28 | few | CASKRGQGFKETQYF | TGTGCCAGCAAGCGTGGACAGGGGTTCAAAGAGACCCAGTACTTC
TRBJ2-1 | TRBD2 | TRBV2 | . | CASVLGGLAANEQFF | TGTGCCAGTGTACTGGGGGGACTAGCGGCCAATGAGCAGTTCTTC
TRBJ1-5 | . | TRBV6-5 | . | CASRLQVNQPQHF | TGTGCCAGCAGGCTACAGGTTAATCAGCCCCAGCATTTT
TRBJ2-1 | . | TRBV27 | . | CASSRRDISYNEQFF | TGTGCCAGCAGCCGACGGGACATCTCCTACAATGAGCAGTTCTTC
TRBJ2-7 | TRBD1 | TRBV4-1 | few | CASSQPPGQGPEEQYF | TGCGCCAGCAGCCAACCTCCGGGACAGGGGCCAGAAGAGCAGTACTTC
TRBJ1-2 | TRBD1 | TRBV5-4 | . | CASSLMGQMYGYTF | TGTGCCAGCAGCTTGATGGGACAGATGTATGGCTACACCTTC
TRBJ1-6 | . | TRBV19 | . | CASSPREGPNSPLHF | TGTGCCTCCTCTCCCCGGGAGGGGCCCAATTCACCCCTCCACTTT
TRBJ1-3 | . | TRBV4-3 | . | CASSPLPVGLSGNTIYF | TGCGCCAGCAGCCCCCTCCCCGTGGGCCTCTCTGGAAACACCATATATTTT
TRBJ2-3 | TRBD2 | TRBV5-4 | . | CASSLTASGADTQYF | TGTGCCAGCAGCTTGACGGCTAGCGGGGCAGATACGCAGTATTTT
TRBJ2-7 | TRBD1 | TRBV30 | . | CAWSRKGQLYEQYF | TGTGCCTGGAGTCGTAAGGGACAGCTCTACGAGCAGTACTTC
TRBJ2-3 | . | TRBV9 | . | CASSLPPTDTQYF | TGTGCCAGCAGCCTCCCCCCCACAGATACGCAGTATTTT
TRBJ2-6 | . | TRBV5-8 | . | CASSQGTTHSGANVLTF | TGTGCCAGCAGCCAGGGGACAACCCACTCTGGGGCCAACGTCCTGACTTTC
TRBJ1-1 | . | TRBV4-1 | . | CASRGLSGDTEAFF | TGCGCCAGCCGAGGACTGTCAGGGGACACTGAAGCTTTCTTT
TRBJ1-3 | TRBD1 | TRBV9 | . | CASSRQTGRNTIYF | TGTGCCAGCAGCCGTCAGACAGGGAGAAACACCATATATTTT
TRBJ2-1 | TRBD1 | TRBV7-9 | . | CASSLGQGKGEQFF | TGTGCCAGCAGCTTAGGACAGGGGAAGGGTGAGCAGTTCTTC
TRBJ1-1 | TRBD1 | TRBV6-1 | . | CASSGRDRLNTEAFF | TGTGCCAGCAGTGGGCGGGACAGACTGAACACTGAAGCTTTCTTT
TRBJ1-2 | . | TRBV28 | . | CASSSSIYGYTF | TGTGCCAGCAGTTCGTCTATCTATGGCTACACCTTC
TRBJ1-5 | TRBD1 | TRBV7-9 | few | CASSLSSGGNQPQHF | TGTGCCAGCAGCTTATCCTCAGGGGGTAATCAGCCCCAGCATTTT
TRBJ2-7 | TRBD2 | TRBV7-2 | . | CASNSGGFHEQYF | TGTGCCAGCAACTCGGGGGGTTTCCACGAGCAGTACTTC
TRBJ2-1 | . | TRBV7-3 | . | CASRRTGTRNEQFF | TGTGCCAGCAGACGAACCGGGACAAGGAATGAGCAGTTCTTC
TRBJ2-4 | . | TRBV18 | . | CASSPSVAGAKNIQYF | TGTGCCAGCTCACCGTCGGTGGCAGGGGCCAAAAACATTCAGTACTTC
TRBJ2-1 | . | TRBV9 | . | CASSVDSGSEQFF | TGTGCCAGCAGCGTAGATTCGGGGAGTGAGCAGTTCTTC
TRBJ2-7 | TRBD1 | TRBV4-1 | . | CTSSPRQGEDEQYF | TGCACCAGCAGCCCAAGACAGGGGGAGGACGAGCAGTACTTC
TRBJ1-1 | . | TRBV5-5 | . | CASSLTVVTEAFF | TGTGCCAGCAGCTTGACAGTAGTCACTGAAGCTTTCTTT
TRBJ1-4 | . | TRBV7-7 | . | CASSTGMNEKLFF | TGTGCCAGCAGTACAGGGATGAATGAAAAACTGTTTTTT
TRBJ2-2 | TRBD1 | TRBV6-1 | . | CASSGGTGDIANTGELFF | TGTGCCAGCAGTGGTGGGACAGGGGACATAGCGAACACCGGGGAGCTGTTTTTT
TRBJ2-1 | . | TRBV19 | . | CASSLDGTPYNEQFF | TGTGCCAGTAGTCTCGACGGGACTCCCTACAATGAGCAGTTCTTC
TRBJ2-5 | . | TRBV18 | . | CASSPTLQETQYF | TGTGCCAGCTCACCAACTCTCCAAGAGACCCAGTACTTC
TRBJ2-7 | . | TRBV28 | . | CTTRRGPVYEQYF | TGTACCACGCGGCGGGGGCCCGTCTACGAGCAGTACTTC